The next 28 T cell receptor beta chains were all read from a single sample in a study of cytomegalovirus exposure and HLA in healthy donors. Primers for the PCR totalled 60 Vbeta and 13 Jbeta. Clones were read by immunoSEQ multiplex PCR, and TCRdb kept only the in-frame ones, dropping some. The sample contains about 200,000 clones, roughly 78% of which appear only once. Sequenced material: PBMCs. All receptors come from a woman aged 30 to 39 in good health and CMV-seropositive.

The J gene is TRBJ1-2, the V gene TRBV5-1, with 9 bases lining up with TRBD1. J lost 0 bases, V lost 4 bases, and 13 bases had no gene match. CDR3 length: 18 amino acids. Germline lookup yields CDR1 SGHRS and CDR2 YFSETQ. The CDR3 reads CASSPATGGFFANYGYTF. The CDR3 nucleotides read TGCGCCAGCAGCCCCGCCACAGGGGGCTTTTTTGCTAACTATGGCTACACCTTC.

The V gene is TRBV4-3, the J gene TRBJ2-3; possible D gene TRBD2, 5 bases. The CDR3 contains 13 residues. Trimming stripped 0 bases from V and 4 bases from J, with 5 bases between. The germline CDR1 and CDR2 sequences are LGHNA and YSLEER. DNA for the CDR3: TGCGCCAGCAGCCAAGAGGGAGCAGATACGCAGTATTTT. It is translated as CASSQEGADTQYF.

The chain is built from TRBV29-1 and TRBJ2-3; the D gene is possibly TRBD2 (6 bases). Trimming stripped 5 bases from V and 6 bases from J, with 15 bases between. The CDR3 loop spans 13 amino acids. CDR1 SQVTM and CDR2 ANQGSEA come from the germline V gene. CDR3 bases: TGCAGCGTTCGAGAGCGGGTTCGTGATACGCAGTATTTT. Translation: CSVRERVRDTQYF.

The CDR3 here is CASSLPGTAGGELFF. The CDR3 bases are TGTGCCAGCAGTTTACCCGGGACTGCCGGCGGGGAGCTGTTTTTT. V usage is TRBV6-5 and J usage is TRBJ2-2, with D perhaps matching TRBD2 (6 bases). The CDR3 contains 15 residues. V lost 4 bases and J 7 bases, leaving 16 bases between the germline ends. Germline CDR1 reads MNHEY; CDR2 reads SVGAGI.

Here the CDR3 DNA reads TGTGCCAGCAGCTTAGGGGCGGGTAAAAACTATGGCTACACCTTC. As protein: CASSLGAGKNYGYTF. The chain has TRBV7-9 and TRBJ1-2; D unresolved. The V and J ends lost 1 base and 2 bases respectively, with 11 bases between them. CDR3 size: 15 residues. CDR1 is SEHNR, CDR2 FQNEAQ, per germline (reference sequence).

This clone was found a few times. The rearrangement joins TRBV7-9 to TRBJ2-7, with D hard to call. Germline CDR1 and CDR2: SEHNR and FQNEAQ (reference sequence). The CDR3 runs to 12 residues. Trimming pared 5 bases from V and 3 bases from J, leaving 8 bases between. This CDR3 is CASSRDNYEQYF. CDR3 in DNA: TGTGCCAGCAGCCGCGACAACTACGAGCAGTACTTC. Together with reference TRBV7-9 and TRBJ2-7, the CDR3 gives the full variable domain: DTGVSQNPRHKITKRGQNVTFRCDPISEHNRLYWYRQTLGQGPEFLTYFQNEAQLEKSRLLSDRFSAERPKGSFSTLEIQRTEQGDSAMYLCASSRDNYEQYFGPGTRLTVT.

The gene calls are TRBV27 and TRBJ2-7, with D possibly TRBD2 on 5 matching bases. The germline V gene encodes CDR1 MNHEY and CDR2 SMNVEV (reference sequence). The V end was cut by 2 bases, the J end by 0 bases, with 11 bases between. The CDR3 sequence is 15 residues long. The CDR3 protein is CASSLQTGNSYEQYF. The CDR3 DNA sequence: TGTGCCAGCAGTTTACAAACGGGGAACTCCTACGAGCAGTACTTC.

The CDR3: CASSNYPQGAGEKLFF. For the CDR3, the DNA is TGCGCCAGCAGCAATTACCCACAGGGGGCGGGGGAAAAACTGTTTTTT. The genes are TRBV4-1 and TRBJ1-4; TRBD1 matches 9 bases. The V gene's germline CDR1 is MGHRA and CDR2 YSYEKL. The CDR3 has 16 residues. The junction had 12 bases not matched to a gene; V was cut back by 5 bases and J by 8 bases.

In this sample, this clone turned up once. This sequence joins TRBV5-6 and TRBJ2-5; TRBD2 matches 7 bases. Germline trimming cut 2 bases from V and 9 bases from J; bases unmatched to any gene: 10. The CDR3 runs to 14 residues. Germline CDR1 SGHDT, CDR2 YYEEEE. The CDR3 DNA follows: TGTGCCAGCAGCTTCCTGCGGGGGTCCCCGGCCCAGTACTTC. It yields the protein CASSFLRGSPAQYF. The whole variable domain, remainder taken from reference TRBV5-6 and TRBJ2-5, is DAGVTQSPTHLIKTRGQQVTLRCSPKSGHDTVSWYQQALGQGPQFIFQYYEEEERQRGNFPDRFSGHQFPNYSSELNVNALLLGDSALYLCASSFLRGSPAQYFGPGTRLLVL.

The chain links TRBV5-1 to TRBJ2-3; D may be TRBD1 (6 bases). This CDR3 comprises 18 residues. V dropped 2 bases and J dropped 0 bases, with 19 bases sitting between them. Germline V gives CDR1 SGHRS, CDR2 YFSETQ. The CDR3 loop reads CASSFNTGMIGSTDTQYF. The CDR3, as DNA: TGCGCCAGCAGCTTTAATACAGGGATGATCGGTAGCACAGATACGCAGTATTTT.

As regards this clone: Other DNA sequences of this sample code for an identical CDR3. The chain recombines TRBV27 with TRBJ1-5; a possible D gene is TRBD1 (5 bases). Germline CDR1 MNHEY, CDR2 SMNVEV (reference sequence). The CDR3 covers 14 residues. V was cut by 3 bases and J by 7 bases, with 13 bases left in between. The CDR3 protein is CASSFEGVGQPQHF. In nucleotides, the CDR3 is TGTGCCAGCAGTTTTGAAGGGGTGGGCCAGCCCCAGCATTTT.

A note on this clone: Other DNA sequences in the sample encode the same CDR3. The chain carries TRBV29-1 and TRBJ2-7, with D possibly being TRBD2 (6 bases). V was pared by 1 base and J by 2 bases, with 15 bases between. Germline CDR1 SQVTM, CDR2 ANQGSEA. This CDR3 region has 15 residues. The CDR3: CSVEAARGSAYEQYF. CDR3 coding DNA: TGCAGCGTTGAAGCGGCCCGGGGGTCCGCCTACGAGCAGTACTTC.

The chain recombines TRBV2 with TRBJ2-5; D might be TRBD1 (5 bases). CDR1 is SNHLY and CDR2 is FYNNEI in the germline V gene. This CDR3 region has 13 residues. The V and J ends lost 5 bases and 7 bases respectively, with 14 bases between them. Written as DNA, the CDR3 is TGTGCCAGCAGTCTCAGGGATTTAGGGACCCAGTACTTC. Its translation: CASSLRDLGTQYF.

V usage is TRBV10-3 and J usage is TRBJ2-2, with TRBD1 matching 11 bases. The CDR3 length is 18 residues. Germline V gene sequence: CDR1 ENHRY, CDR2 SYGVKD. Germline trimming cut 1 base from V and 0 bases from J; bases unmatched to any gene: 4. In nucleotides, the CDR3 is TGTGCCATCAGTGAGTGGACAGGGGGCGTATCGAACACCGGGGAGCTGTTTTTT. This gives the protein CAISEWTGGVSNTGELFF.

V and J are TRBV5-1 and TRBJ2-2; D perhaps matches TRBD1 (6 bases). Germline V gives CDR1 SGHRS, CDR2 YFSETQ. The CDR3 length is 16 residues. Trimming took off 4 bases at V and 5 bases at J, with 18 bases between the two ends. The CDR3 spells CASSLWDIEGTGELFF. The CDR3 DNA is TGCGCCAGCAGCCTCTGGGACATCGAGGGGACCGGGGAGCTGTTTTTT.

The chain recombines TRBV4-3 with TRBJ1-2; 7 bases are shared with TRBD1. V trimming: 3 bases; J trimming: 3 bases; junction bases outside the gene matches: 1. The CDR3 consists of 13 residues. CDR1 LGHNA and CDR2 YSLEER come from the germline V gene. DNA for the CDR3: TGCGCCAGCAGCCATGGACAGGACTATGGCTACACCTTC. Encoded protein: CASSHGQDYGYTF.

The chain couples TRBV5-1 to TRBJ2-1, with D maybe TRBD1 (6 bases). Trimming stripped 4 bases from V and 12 bases from J, with 23 bases between. Germline values: CDR1 SGHRS, CDR2 YFSETQ. There are 15 residues in the CDR3. The CDR3 region has the DNA TGCGCCAGCAGCAACCCGGGACACCCTAATCCCCTGCAGTTCTTC. This sequence encodes CASSNPGHPNPLQFF.

This clone was counted between two and nine times. The V call is TRBV29-1, the J call TRBJ2-7, with D possibly TRBD2 on 6 matching bases. This CDR3 has 13 residues. Germline CDR1 SQVTM, CDR2 ANQGSEA. V lost 3 bases, J lost 2 bases, and 11 bases lay in between. Here the CDR3 DNA reads TGCAGCGTTGAGGAGGGAGTCCCCTACGAGCAGTACTTC. It encodes CSVEEGVPYEQYF.

V is TRBV5-4 and J is TRBJ2-2; 9 bases are shared with TRBD1. Trimming cost V 3 bases and J 7 bases; bases outside gene matches: 7. Germline V CDR1 and CDR2: SGHNT, YYREEE (reference sequence). This CDR3 has 15 amino acids. The CDR3 sequence is CASSSTGGKGGELFF. Written as DNA, the CDR3 is TGTGCCAGCAGCTCAACAGGGGGCAAGGGCGGGGAGCTGTTTTTT.

This clone was seen only a few times. This chain joins TRBV5-1 and TRBJ2-3; 14 positions agree with TRBD2. Germline loops: CDR1 SGHRS, CDR2 YFSETQ. V trimming: 4 bases; J trimming: 5 bases; junction bases outside the gene matches: 9. The CDR3 runs to 17 residues. The CDR3 bases are TGCGCCAGCAGCCCTGGGACTAGCGGGAGACACGGAGATACGCAGTATTTT. As protein: CASSPGTSGRHGDTQYF.

J is TRBJ2-3 and V is TRBV9; the D is unclear. Germline V gives CDR1 SGDLS, CDR2 YYNGEE. The CDR3 consists of 14 residues. The V end was cut by 5 bases, the J end by 0 bases, with 10 bases between. The CDR3 protein is CASSTDGSTDTQYF. CDR3 DNA sequence: TGTGCCAGCAGTACCGACGGGAGCACAGATACGCAGTATTTT.

The chain links TRBV27 to TRBJ1-5, with D hard to call. The CDR3 covers 14 residues. The V end was cut by 6 bases, the J end by 0 bases, with 9 bases between. The germline V gene encodes CDR1 MNHEY and CDR2 SMNVEV (reference sequence). The CDR3 DNA reads as TGTGCCAGCAGGATGGGCTATAGCAATCAGCCCCAGCATTTT. Translation: CASRMGYSNQPQHF.

This sequence joins TRBV5-6 and TRBJ1-5, with TRBD1 matching over 7 bases. Trimming at V came to 0 bases and at J to 16 bases, leaving 7 bases not matched to a gene. This CDR3 region has 12 residues. Germline V lookup: CDR1 SGHDT, CDR2 YYEEEE. The CDR3 region is CASSLVGGTAHF. The CDR3 region has the DNA TGTGCCAGCAGCTTGGTGGGTGGGACAGCCCATTTT.

This rearrangement joins TRBV9 to TRBJ2-2; 10 bases fit TRBD2. This CDR3 contains 17 residues. Trimming took 2 bases from V and 6 from J; bases not matched to a gene: 10. Germline CDR1 reads SGDLS; CDR2 reads YYNGEE. CDR3 nucleotides: TGTGCCAGCAGCGTTAGCGGGAGGAGGGGGGCCGCCGGGGAGCTGTTTTTT. Encoded protein: CASSVSGRRGAAGELFF.

The CDR3 reads CSVVGSSGYTF. The DNA for the CDR3 is TGCAGCGTTGTAGGGAGTTCGGGCTACACCTTC. This chain links TRBV29-1 with TRBJ1-2; the D is unclear. The germline CDR1 and CDR2 sequences are SQVTM and ANQGSEA. Trimming took 4 bases from V and 8 from J, leaving 11 bases between them. This CDR3 region has 11 residues.

Turning to this clone: At one end the junction does not follow the germline gene, possibly because of a read error. The chain joins TRBV7-9 to TRBJ2-7, with D unresolved. Germline V CDR1 and CDR2: SEHNR, FQNEAQ (reference sequence). The CDR3 has 13 amino acids. The DNA of the CDR3 is TGTGCCAGCAGCCCACCAGGATCCTCCGAGCAGTACTTC. It yields the protein CASSPPGSSEQYF.

V gene TRBV12-5 combines with J gene TRBJ2-3, with D possibly TRBD2 on 6 matching bases. Germline CDR1 LGHNT, CDR2 FRNRAP. V lost 7 bases to trimming and J lost 6 bases, with 20 bases between them. This CDR3 has 15 amino acids. CDR3: CASAMASDRFDTQYF. The CDR3 coding sequence is TGTGCTAGTGCGATGGCTAGCGATCGCTTCGATACGCAGTATTTT.

This clone has a handful of counts. The CDR3 region is CASSFGGRSPYEQYF. The CDR3 bases are TGTGCCAGCAGCTTTGGCGGGAGGTCGCCGTACGAGCAGTACTTC. The rearrangement links TRBV7-8 to TRBJ2-7, with 8 nucleotides matching TRBD2. Germline CDR1 SGHVS, CDR2 FQNEAQ. The CDR3 spans 15 residues. The V gene end was trimmed by 3 bases and the J gene end by 4 bases; junction bases not matched to a gene: 8.